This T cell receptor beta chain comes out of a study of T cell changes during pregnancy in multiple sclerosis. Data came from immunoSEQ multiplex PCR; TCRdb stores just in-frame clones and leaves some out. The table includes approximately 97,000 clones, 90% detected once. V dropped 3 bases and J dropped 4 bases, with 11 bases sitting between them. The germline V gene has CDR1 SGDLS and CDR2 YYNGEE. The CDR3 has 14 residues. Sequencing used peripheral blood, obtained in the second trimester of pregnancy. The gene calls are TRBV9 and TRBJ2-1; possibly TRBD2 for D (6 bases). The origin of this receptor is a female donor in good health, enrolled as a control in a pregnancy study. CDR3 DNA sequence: TGTGCCAGCAGCGGGCTAGCGACATACAATGAGCAGTTCTTC. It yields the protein CASSGLATYNEQFF.